The TCR beta chain under discussion was sequenced for a study of graft-versus-host responses after intestinal transplantation. Assay used: immunoSEQ multiplex PCR; TCRdb lists only in-frame clones, some missing. The sample consists of fewer than 95,000 clones, 93% of them appearing once. This CDR3 is built from 12 residues. The germline V and J ends were trimmed by 5 bases and 7 bases, with 8 bases remaining between them. Germline V gives CDR1 SGHVS, CDR2 FNYEAQ. As to this clone: Its cognate antigen is unknown.

This TCR derives from a human donor who received an intestinal transplant. The chain combines TRBV7-6 with TRBJ2-2, with D unresolved. The material was unstimulated CD8+ T cells sorted from spleen or lymph node cells, obtained before intestinal transplant. The CDR3 spells CASSPLVGELFF. CDR3 sequence (DNA): TGTGCCAGCAGCCCTTTAGTCGGGGAGCTGTTTTTT. Full variable domain (rest looked up from reference TRBV7-6 and TRBJ2-2): GAGVSQSPRYKVTKRGQDVALRCDPISGHVSLYWYRQALGQGPEFLTYFNYEAQQDKSGLPNDRFSAERPEGSISTLTIQRTEQRDSAMYRCASSPLVGELFFGEGSRLTVL.